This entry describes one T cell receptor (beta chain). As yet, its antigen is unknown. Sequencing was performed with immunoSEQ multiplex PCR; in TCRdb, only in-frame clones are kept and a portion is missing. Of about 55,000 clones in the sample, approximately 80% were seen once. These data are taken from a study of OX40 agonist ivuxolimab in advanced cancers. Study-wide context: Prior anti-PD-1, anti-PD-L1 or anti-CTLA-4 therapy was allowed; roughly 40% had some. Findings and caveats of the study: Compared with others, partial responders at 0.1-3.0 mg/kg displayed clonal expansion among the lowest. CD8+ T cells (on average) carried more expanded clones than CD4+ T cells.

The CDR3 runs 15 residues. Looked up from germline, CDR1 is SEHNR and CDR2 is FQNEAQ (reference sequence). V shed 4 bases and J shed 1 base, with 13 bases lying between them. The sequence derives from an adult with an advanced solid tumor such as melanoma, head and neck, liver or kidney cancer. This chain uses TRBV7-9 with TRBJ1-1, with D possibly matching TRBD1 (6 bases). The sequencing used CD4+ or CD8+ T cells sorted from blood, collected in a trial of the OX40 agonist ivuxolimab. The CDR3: CASSYAGTPNTEAFF. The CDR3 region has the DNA TGTGCCAGCAGCTATGCCGGGACACCGAACACTGAAGCTTTCTTT.